The table lists the clone carrying this TCR beta chain with a few counts. Measured with immunoSEQ multiplex PCR; TCRdb has only the in-frame clones, and not every one. The sample yields 70,000 or so clones, around 90% seen once. The data originate from a study of technical replicates of blood from a few donors. The TCR was taken from a human donor in good health. Some clones in this sample may be carry-over from other donors' samples. The source material was PBMCs.

CDR3 DNA sequence: TGTGCCAGCAGCAAAGTTGGCTACCACGGGTGGACCCAGTACTTC. Protein: CASSKVGYHGWTQYF. This rearrangement joins TRBV21-1 to TRBJ2-5; the D call in the table, TRBD2, was not verified against the DNA. TRBV21-1 represents a pseudogene. CDR3 size: 15 residues.